This T cell receptor beta chain was obtained from a study of T cell changes during pregnancy in multiple sclerosis. Produced via immunoSEQ multiplex PCR; TCRdb's table is partial and in-frame only. The data hold around 29,000 clones, with around nine tenths observed a single time. The source of this sequence is a female donor in good health, enrolled as a control in a pregnancy study. The sample in question was CD4+ T cells from peripheral blood mononuclear cells, obtained in the first trimester of pregnancy.

DNA of the CDR3: TGTGCCAGCAGCCAAGATCGAGTGGCCGGGGAGCTGTTTTTT. Encoded protein: CASSQDRVAGELFF. The chain combines TRBV14 with TRBJ2-2; the D is unclear. Germline V gene lookup returns CDR1 SGHDN and CDR2 FVKESK. V lost 0 bases to trimming and J lost 6 bases, with 8 bases between them. The CDR3 runs to 14 residues. Supplemented by reference TRBV14 and TRBJ2-2, the full variable domain reads EAGVTQFPSHSVIEKGQTVTLRCDPISGHDNLYWYRRVMGKEIKFLLHFVKESKQDESGMPNNRFLAERTGGTYSTLKVQPAELEDSGVYFCASSQDRVAGELFFGEGSRLTVL.